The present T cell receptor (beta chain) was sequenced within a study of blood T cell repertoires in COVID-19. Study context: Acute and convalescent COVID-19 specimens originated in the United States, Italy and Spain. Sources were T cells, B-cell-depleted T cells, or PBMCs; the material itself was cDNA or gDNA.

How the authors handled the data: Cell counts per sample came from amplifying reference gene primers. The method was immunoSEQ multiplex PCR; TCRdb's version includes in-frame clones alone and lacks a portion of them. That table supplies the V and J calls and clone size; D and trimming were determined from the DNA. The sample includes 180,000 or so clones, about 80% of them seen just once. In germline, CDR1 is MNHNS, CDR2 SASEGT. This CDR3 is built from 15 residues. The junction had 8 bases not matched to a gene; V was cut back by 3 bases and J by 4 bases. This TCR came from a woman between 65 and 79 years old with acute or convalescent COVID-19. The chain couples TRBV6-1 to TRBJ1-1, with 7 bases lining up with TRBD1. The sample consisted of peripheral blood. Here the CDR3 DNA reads TGTGCCAGCAGTGAGTTAACAGGGGACATCACTGAAGCTTTCTTT. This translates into CASSELTGDITEAFF.